This T cell receptor (beta chain) was identified in a study of shared clonotypes between healthy human individuals (dated by TCRdb to about 2020). With regard to the full study: The cohort comprised two women and a few men aged 18 to 49 years. For each donor, three plates each were used for CD4 naive and CD4 memory, two plates were used for CD8 naive, and one plate was used for CD8 memory. Each donor's leukapheresis produced roughly between about 0.85 and 10 billion PBMCs. Different laboratories and diverse techniques were used to prepare libraries and sequence TCR repertoires, to increase sequencing depth and limit assay-specific biases. To estimate repertoire size and how much clonotype sharing occurs between individuals, the study deeply sequenced the blood TCR repertoires of 5 or 6 healthy adults.

TCR CDR3 regions were amplified from genomic DNA by multiplex PCR using the deep immunoSEQ assay. Genomic DNA extracted from each cell subset was distributed evenly over all wells of several immunoSEQ 96-well plates, and each plate served as one replicate. For sorted subsets, roughly 200 ng of genomic DNA, equivalent to some 33,000 T cell genomes, went into each replicate PCR. The purified libraries were quantified using a Qubit 3.0 fluorometer, sized with a Bioanalyzer 2100, and then quantified again using the KAPA Library Quantification kit. Every immunoSEQ 96-well plate was sequenced on a dedicated single-read 150-cycle Illumina NextSeq 550 flow cell. Per the source publication's procedure: The immunoSEQ output contained only junctional sequences without quality scores, so filtering could not match that applied to full-length reads. Sequences were annotated with PyIR, a Python wrapper for IgBLAST v1.9, using IMGT germline references to assign V/J genes and CDR3. Reads were filtered out if the reads had weak V/J assignments (E-value above 1e-6), no CDR3, stop codons, out-of-frame junctions, or ambiguous translated residues. V3J clonotypes were defined as sequences sharing the same inferred V gene, J gene, and CDR3 amino acid sequence. Percentage overlap between repertoires was computed as shared unique clonotypes divided by the size of the smaller repertoire. RTK rarefaction, the Chao1 estimator, and Recon v2.1 estimates of unobserved clonotypes were used to assess repertoire richness. For all TCRbeta clonotypes obtained by the gDNA method from a few donors, generation probabilities were computed with OLGA. TCRdb re-hosts the immuneACCESS table, in-frame sequences only. Its copies lack some clones; in the studies checked, an unresolved V gene accounts for under half of them, and the cause for the rest is not known. Clone size and the V and J calls come from that table; the DNA yielded D and trimming. This sample has 2.5 million or so clones in its table, and about 92% of those were observed once. The leading ten clones occupy over 0.12% of the sample.

As regards this clone: No cognate antigen has been identified for it. No per-base quality is available; no much larger clone lies one base away.

CDR1 and CDR2 are drawn from the germline V gene: SNHLY, FYNNEI. The CDR3 runs 15 amino acids, cysteine and phenylalanine included. Only CDR3 DNA is held: 45 bases, read in frame from base 1. V was cut back by 4 bases and J by 0 bases, leaving a gap of 10 bases between them. Results the study describes overall, beyond this receptor: Naive subsets generally had larger estimated clonotype richness than memory subsets did. Based on pairwise subsampling, the degree of clonotype sharing among donors was expected to be affected by sequencing depth. Rarefaction of sorted-subset datasets indicated incomplete sequencing despite the large sequencing depth. Across a few donors, about 4.5% of naive CD4, roughly 3.8% of naive CD8, 2% to 2.5% of memory CD4, and under 0.45% of memory CD8 clonotypes were shared. Compared with non-shared clonotypes, the clonotypes found in all four sorted-subset donors had higher generation probabilities. Sampling was restricted to blood, and TCR repertoires in tissues likely differ from the TCR repertoires found in blood. Because the study included only a small number of donors, the genetic and exposure-history diversity represented was limited.

Healthy HIV-negative adults with no recently reported acute infections or vaccinations were included as donors. Only Caucasian adults living in Nashville, Tennessee, USA were represented among the donors. CD4+ T cells were enriched by magnetic negative selection, after which naive cells were positively selected on CD45RA and the negative fraction was taken as the memory subset. Blood was collected by leukapheresis, and PBMCs were isolated by Ficoll-Histopaque density gradient centrifugation and then cryopreserved in liquid nitrogen vapor phase. Purity and quantity of every magnetically sorted T cell population were checked by analytical flow cytometry. From each sorted fraction, genomic DNA was isolated and quantified by UV absorbance on a Nanodrop 2000c.

The chain is made from TRBV2 and TRBJ2-4; the D gene lacks a confident call. Sequencing was done on a sample of naive CD4+ T cells sorted from blood. In light of the paper, this sample's cell subset or site label describes: CD45RA+ positively selected. The TCR was taken from a man between 18 and 29 years old in good health. Read as DNA, the sequence is TGTGCCAGCAGTGCTAGGTACTTAGCCAAAAACATTCAGTACTTC. This yields the protein CASSARYLAKNIQYF.